This paragraph reports one T cell receptor beta chain. Its antigen is as yet unknown. The primer mix had 60 Vbeta and 13 Jbeta primers. The repertoire was sequenced with immunoSEQ multiplex PCR; TCRdb's copy has only in-frame clones and lacks some. Of more than 150,000 clones in the sample, 70% to 85% were seen once. This sample is drawn from a study of cytomegalovirus exposure and HLA in healthy donors. CDR1 GTSNPN and CDR2 SVGIG come from the germline V gene (reference sequence). The CDR3 runs to 14 residues. With V trimmed by 3 bases and J by 4 bases, 2 bases remained unmatched. The study, taken as a whole, reports: Rare TCR sequences dominated, though some public TCRs recurred in many donors. Confirmation was obtained in vitro that a few CMV-associated chains are specific for CMV antigens. Cytomegalovirus status, reportedly, was diagnosed with high specificity and sensitivity by the classifier. Looking again later, the authors saw that most CMV-associated TCR beta chains seemed HLA-restricted.

This TCR was sampled from a man between 18 and 29 years old in good health and CMV-seronegative. The genes are TRBV30 and TRBJ2-3, with 12 bases identical to TRBD2. The specimen sequenced was PBMCs. In nucleotides, the CDR3 is TGTGCCTGGAGGACTAGCGGGAGCTCAGATACGCAGTATTTT. Its translation: CAWRTSGSSDTQYF.